This record looks at one T cell receptor (beta chain) sequence and its context. As yet, its antigen is unknown. This specimen comes from a study of cytomegalovirus exposure and HLA in healthy donors. About the study: Falling in the Caucasian-associated ancestry cluster were roughly 80% of 398 genotyped donors.

General study results and limits: Earlier analysis looked at TCR beta V segments, and most were productive about 90% or about 30% of the time. There were some V segments, including TRBV6-2 and TRBV6-3, excluded as indistinguishable.

Germline lookup yields CDR1 SGDLS and CDR2 YYNGEE. V dropped 2 bases and J dropped 6 bases, with 11 bases sitting between them. The CDR3 has 14 amino acids. Both 60 Vbeta primers and 13 Jbeta primers went into the PCR. Per the authors' pipeline: Approximately 80 million unique TCR beta chains, about 10 million of them shared, were counted by a later analysis. Generated by immunoSEQ multiplex PCR, the TCRdb table keeps only in-frame clones and is missing some. The DNA was the basis for D and trimming; V, J and clone size are from that table. The table has 200,000 to 250,000 clones, over 65% seen once. The chain carries TRBV9 and TRBJ2-2; tentatively, D is TRBD2 (5 bases). This receptor was identified in a woman in her 30s in good health and CMV-seronegative. Sequences were obtained from PBMCs. The CDR3 protein is CASSVFRGAGELFF. CDR3 bases: TGTGCCAGCAGCGTTTTTCGGGGAGCCGGGGAGCTGTTTTTT. The full variable domain, completed using reference TRBV9 and TRBJ2-2, is DSGVTQTPKHLITATGQRVTLRCSPRSGDLSVYWYQQSLDQGLQFLIQYYNGEERAKGNILERFSAQQFPDLHSELNLSSLELGDSALYFCASSVFRGAGELFFGEGSRLTVL.